This TCR beta chain was sequenced during a study of T cell changes during pregnancy in multiple sclerosis. There are 15 residues in the CDR3. Germline CDR1 is PRHDT and CDR2 is FYEKMQ (reference sequence). Trimming pared 0 bases from V and 0 bases from J, leaving 9 bases between. Clones were read by immunoSEQ multiplex PCR, and TCRdb kept only the in-frame ones, dropping some. The repertoire holds around 34,000 clones, with about 90% as singletons. The clonotype comes from a female donor with multiple sclerosis, enrolled in a pregnancy study. Material: CD8+ T cells from peripheral blood mononuclear cells, obtained after pregnancy. The chain joins TRBV13 to TRBJ2-7; D possibly corresponds to TRBD2 (6 bases). The CDR3 sequence is CASSLGAGSSYEQYF. As DNA, the CDR3 is TGTGCCAGCAGCTTAGGGGCGGGGAGCTCCTACGAGCAGTACTTC.